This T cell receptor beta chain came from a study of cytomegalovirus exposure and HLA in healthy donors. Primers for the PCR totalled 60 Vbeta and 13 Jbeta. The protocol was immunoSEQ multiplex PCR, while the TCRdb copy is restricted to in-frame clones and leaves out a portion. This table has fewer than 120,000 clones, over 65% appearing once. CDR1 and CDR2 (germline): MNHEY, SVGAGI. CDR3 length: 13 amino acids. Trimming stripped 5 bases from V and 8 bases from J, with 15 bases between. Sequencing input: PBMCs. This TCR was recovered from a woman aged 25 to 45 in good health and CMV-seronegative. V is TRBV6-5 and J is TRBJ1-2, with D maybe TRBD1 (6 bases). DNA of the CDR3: TGTGCCAGCAGTAAAACAGGGTCGAGGGGCTACACCTTC. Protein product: CASSKTGSRGYTF.